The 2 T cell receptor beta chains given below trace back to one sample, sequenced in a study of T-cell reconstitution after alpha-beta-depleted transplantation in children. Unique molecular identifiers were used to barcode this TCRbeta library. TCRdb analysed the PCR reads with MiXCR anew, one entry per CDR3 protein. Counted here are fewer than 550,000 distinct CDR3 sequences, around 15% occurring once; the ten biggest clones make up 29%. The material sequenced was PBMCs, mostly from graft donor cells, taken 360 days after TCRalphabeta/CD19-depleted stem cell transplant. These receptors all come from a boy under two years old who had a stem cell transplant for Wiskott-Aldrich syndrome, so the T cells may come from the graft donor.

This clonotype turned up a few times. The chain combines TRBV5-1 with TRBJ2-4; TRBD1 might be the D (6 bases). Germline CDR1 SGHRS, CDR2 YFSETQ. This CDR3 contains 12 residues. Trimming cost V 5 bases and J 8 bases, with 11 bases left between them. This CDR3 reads CASSPGEYIQYF. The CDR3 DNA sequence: TGCGCCAGCAGTCCAGGGGAGTACATTCAGTACTTC.

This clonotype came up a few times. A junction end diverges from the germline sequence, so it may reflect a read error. The CDR3 nucleotides read TGTGCCAGCAGCCATGGGACCCAAGAGACCCAGCACTTC. As protein: CASSHGTQETQHF. The genes are TRBV3-1 and TRBJ2-5; D possibly matches TRBD1 or TRBD2 (5 bases each). From germline, CDR1 is LGHDT and CDR2 YNNKEL (reference sequence). This CDR3 comprises 13 residues.